These 14 T cell receptor beta chains were sequenced from one sample in a study of blood T cells in healthy people across ages (dated by TCRdb to between 2014 and 2017). The library was produced with 5' RACE. The sample was run on an Illumina HiSeq 2500. A second 7 to 11 cycle PCR used a sample-barcoded 5' primer and a J-beta primer mix. TCRdb reprocessing: public reads trimmed at Q25 with fastp, clones called with MiXCR, in-frame beta chains kept. One record per CDR3 amino acid sequence lists the most common genes and DNA. This sample comprises approximately 800,000 distinct CDR3 sequences, 58% of them detected only once. The ten largest clonotypes hold 22% of the sample. Material: blood. The origin of the receptors is a man aged 25 to 40 in good health.

This rearrangement joins TRBV20-1 to TRBJ2-1; D is uncertain. From germline, CDR1 is DFQATT and CDR2 SNEGSKA (reference sequence). The ends were cut back, 6 bases at V and 9 bases at J, with 15 bases in the middle. The CDR3 covers 12 residues. Written as DNA, the CDR3 is TGCAGTGCAACCCCTCAGGAGCGTGAGCAGTTCTTC. Translation: CSATPQEREQFF.

The chain carries TRBV20-1 and TRBJ1-2; D not certain. The CDR3 length is 12 residues. Trimming cost V 4 bases and J 4 bases, with 10 bases left between them. In germline, CDR1 is DFQATT, CDR2 SNEGSKA (reference sequence). The CDR3: CSAKPDGYGYTF. The CDR3 DNA is TGCAGTGCTAAACCTGACGGCTATGGCTACACCTTC.

V usage is TRBV7-2 and J usage is TRBJ2-1, with D perhaps being TRBD1 or TRBD2 (5 bases each). Trimming pared 4 bases from V and 12 bases from J, leaving 19 bases between. This CDR3 has 14 residues. Germline V gene sequence: CDR1 SGHTA, CDR2 FQGNSA. CDR3: CASSSGTGVGRQFF. In DNA, the CDR3 is TGTGCCAGCAGCTCTGGGACCGGGGTCGGTCGGCAGTTCTTC.

This clonotype has only a few counts. The V and J genes are TRBV7-2 and TRBJ1-1; no firm D call. The germline V gene has CDR1 SGHTA and CDR2 FQGNSA. The CDR3 sequence is 16 residues long. The V end was cut by 0 bases, the J end by 0 bases, with 11 bases between. CDR3 in DNA: TGTGCCAGCAGCTTAGCCGCCGGGCTGATGAACACTGAAGCTTTCTTT. It specifies CASSLAAGLMNTEAFF.

J is TRBJ2-7 and V is TRBV29-1; no clear D. The end of the DNA is better explained by TRBJ2-5, so the J call may be wrong. CDR3 length: 13 residues. CDR1 and CDR2 (germline): SQVTM, ANQGSEA. CDR3 DNA: TGCAGCGTGGCCGTGGTGTACCAAGAGACCCAGTACTTC. Translation: CSVAVVYQETQYF.

This clonotype was seen only a few times. V is TRBV5-1 and J is TRBJ2-1; 10 positions agree with TRBD2. In germline, CDR1 is SGHRS, CDR2 YFSETQ. This CDR3 comprises 15 residues. J lost 8 bases, V lost 4 bases, and 9 bases had no gene match. CDR3 coding DNA: TGCGCCAGCAGCCCAAGTAGCGGGAGGAAAGATGAGCAGTTCTTC. It translates to CASSPSSGRKDEQFF.

This clonotype has just a few counts. The genes are TRBV7-6 and TRBJ2-7, with TRBD2 matching 8 bases. This CDR3 comprises 18 residues. With V trimmed by 5 bases and J by 0 bases, 15 bases remained unmatched. Per germline, CDR1 SGHVS and CDR2 FNYEAQ. DNA for the CDR3: TGTGCCAGCAGCCCTTCTCCTCTAGCGGGTCCCGTCTCCTACGAGCAGTACTTC. It is translated as CASSPSPLAGPVSYEQYF.

The chain couples TRBV27 to TRBJ2-1; the D gene is possibly TRBD2 (6 bases). The CDR3 covers 13 residues. Germline-derived CDR1 and CDR2 are MNHEY and SMNVEV (reference sequence). Trimming took off 7 bases at V and 5 bases at J, with 12 bases between the two ends. CDR3 amino acids: CASTSRENNEQFF. CDR3 coding DNA: TGTGCCAGCACTAGCCGGGAGAACAATGAGCAGTTCTTC.

CDR3 DNA: TGTGCCACCAGCAGAGGAGGACAGCCGAGGTCCTACGAGCAGTACTTC. This encodes CATSRGGQPRSYEQYF. The rearrangement uses TRBV15 and TRBJ2-4, with D perhaps matching TRBD1 (6 bases). The J call may be mistaken, given a closer DNA end match to TRBJ2-7. Germline assignment: CDR1 LNHNV and CDR2 YYDKDF (reference sequence). CDR3 length: 16 residues.

The chain employs TRBV20-1 and TRBJ1-2, with 7 bases aligning to TRBD1. CDR3 length: 12 residues. CDR1 is DFQATT and CDR2 is SNEGSKA in the germline V gene (reference sequence). The V and J ends lost 6 bases and 7 bases, in that order; junction bases with no gene match: 8. The CDR3 DNA reads TGCAGTGCGCCGACAGGGCGTGGTGGCTACACCTTC. This gives the protein CSAPTGRGGYTF.

This clonotype has more than one count but fewer than ten. The rearrangement joins TRBV27 to TRBJ2-1; TRBD1 aligns across 9 bases. The V segment lost 7 bases and the J segment 8 bases; nucleotides outside the gene matches: 6. The germline V gene has CDR1 MNHEY and CDR2 SMNVEV (reference sequence). The CDR3 extends over 13 amino acids. As DNA, the CDR3 is TGTGCCAGCACCAACACAGGGGGCGATGAGCAGTTCTTC. Translating it yields CASTNTGGDEQFF.

This rearrangement joins TRBV20-1 to TRBJ2-3; the match to TRBD2 covers 8 bases. Losses at the gene ends were 1 base for V and 4 bases for J; bases not matched to a gene: 10. The CDR3 runs to 16 residues. The germline CDR1 and CDR2 sequences are DFQATT and SNEGSKA (reference sequence). The CDR3 is CSARVSFRGGADTQYF. CDR3 nucleotides: TGCAGTGCTAGAGTTTCCTTCCGGGGGGGCGCAGATACGCAGTATTTT.

V and J are TRBV7-2 and TRBJ2-5; D may be TRBD1 or TRBD2 (5 bases each). Trimming removed 2 bases at V and 4 bases at J, with 14 bases between. The CDR3 is 15 amino acids. Germline CDR1 reads SGHTA; CDR2 reads FQGNSA. The CDR3 spells CASSLNLGAGETQYF. The CDR3, as DNA: TGTGCCAGCAGCTTAAACCTCGGGGCGGGAGAGACCCAGTACTTC.

The chain recombines TRBV18 with TRBJ2-3; 8 positions agree with TRBD2. The CDR3 is 14 residues long. The germline CDR1 and CDR2 sequences are KGHSH and LQKENI. The V segment lost 5 bases and the J segment 5 bases; nucleotides outside the gene matches: 6. The CDR3 DNA follows: TGTGCCAGCTCAACCGGGACTAGTGGAGATACGCAGTATTTT. Protein product: CASSTGTSGDTQYF.